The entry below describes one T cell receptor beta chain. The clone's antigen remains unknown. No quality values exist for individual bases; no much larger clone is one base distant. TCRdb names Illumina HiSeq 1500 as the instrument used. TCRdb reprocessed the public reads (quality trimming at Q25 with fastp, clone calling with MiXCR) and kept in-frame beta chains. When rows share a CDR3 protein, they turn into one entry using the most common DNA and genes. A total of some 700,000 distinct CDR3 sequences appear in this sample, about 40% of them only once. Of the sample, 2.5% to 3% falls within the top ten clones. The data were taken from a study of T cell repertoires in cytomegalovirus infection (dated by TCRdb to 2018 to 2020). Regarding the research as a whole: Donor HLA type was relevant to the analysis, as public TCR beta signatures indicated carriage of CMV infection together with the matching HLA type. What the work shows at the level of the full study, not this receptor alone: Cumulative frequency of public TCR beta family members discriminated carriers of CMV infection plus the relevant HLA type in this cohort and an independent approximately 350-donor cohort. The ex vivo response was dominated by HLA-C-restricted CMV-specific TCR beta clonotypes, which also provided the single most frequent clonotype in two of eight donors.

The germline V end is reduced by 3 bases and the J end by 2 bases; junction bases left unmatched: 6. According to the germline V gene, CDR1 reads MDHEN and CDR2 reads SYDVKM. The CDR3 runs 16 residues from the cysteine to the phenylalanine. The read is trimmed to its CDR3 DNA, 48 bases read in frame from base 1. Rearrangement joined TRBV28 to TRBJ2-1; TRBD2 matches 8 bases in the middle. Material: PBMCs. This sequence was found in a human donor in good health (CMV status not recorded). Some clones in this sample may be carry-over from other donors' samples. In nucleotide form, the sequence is TGTGCCAGCAGTTTTGTAGCGGGAATGACCTACAATGAGCAGTTCTTC. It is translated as CASSFVAGMTYNEQFF.